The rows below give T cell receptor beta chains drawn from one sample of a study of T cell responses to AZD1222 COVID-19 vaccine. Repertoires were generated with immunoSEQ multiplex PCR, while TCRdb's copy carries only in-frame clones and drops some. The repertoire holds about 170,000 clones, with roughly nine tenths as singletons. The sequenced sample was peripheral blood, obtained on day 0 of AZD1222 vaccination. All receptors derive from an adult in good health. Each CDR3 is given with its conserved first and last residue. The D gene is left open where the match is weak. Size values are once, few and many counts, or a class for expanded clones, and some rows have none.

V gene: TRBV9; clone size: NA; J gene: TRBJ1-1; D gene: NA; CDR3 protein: CASSAEIFAKAFF; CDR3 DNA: TGTGCCAGCAGCGCCGAGATTTTCGCCAAGGCTTTCTTT
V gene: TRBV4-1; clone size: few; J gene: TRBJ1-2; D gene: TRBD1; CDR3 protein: CASSQGDSRYGYTF; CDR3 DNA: TGCGCCAGCAGCCAAGGGGACAGCCGCTATGGCTACACCTTC
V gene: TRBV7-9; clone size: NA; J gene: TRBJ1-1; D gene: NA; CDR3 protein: CASSSIKLTGGNTEAFF; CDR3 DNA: TGTGCCAGCAGCTCTATCAAACTGACGGGAGGGAACACTGAAGCTTTCTTT
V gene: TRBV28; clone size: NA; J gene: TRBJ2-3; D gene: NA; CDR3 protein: CASTNQGKGTDTQYF; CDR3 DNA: TGTGCCAGCACCAATCAGGGGAAGGGCACAGATACGCAGTATTTT
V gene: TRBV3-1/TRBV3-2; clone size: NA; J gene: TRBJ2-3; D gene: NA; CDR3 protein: CASSQGGSTDTQYF; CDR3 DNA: TGTGCCAGCAGCCAAGGGGGGAGCACAGATACGCAGTATTTT
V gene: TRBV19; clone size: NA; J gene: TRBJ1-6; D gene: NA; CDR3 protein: CASGGAPLHF; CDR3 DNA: TGTGCCAGCGGGGGGGCTCCCCTCCACTTT
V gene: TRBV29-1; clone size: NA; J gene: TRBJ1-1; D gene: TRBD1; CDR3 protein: CSVRPDRENTEAFF; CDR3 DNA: TGCAGCGTTCGACCGGACAGGGAGAACACTGAAGCTTTCTTT
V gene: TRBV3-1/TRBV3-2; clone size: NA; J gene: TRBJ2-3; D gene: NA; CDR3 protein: CASSQVPDTQYF; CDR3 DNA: TGTGCCAGCAGCCAAGTACCCGATACGCAGTATTTT
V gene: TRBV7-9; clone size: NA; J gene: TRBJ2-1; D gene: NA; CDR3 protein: CASSYREKDEQFF; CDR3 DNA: TGTGCCAGCAGTTACAGGGAAAAGGATGAGCAGTTCTTC
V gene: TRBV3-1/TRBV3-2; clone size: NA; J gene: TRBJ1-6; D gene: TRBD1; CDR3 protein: CASSPTGVGNSPLHF; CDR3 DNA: TGTGCCAGCAGCCCGACAGGGGTTGGTAATTCACCCCTCCACTTT
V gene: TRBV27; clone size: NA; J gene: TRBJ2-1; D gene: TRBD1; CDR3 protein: CASSPHRGNEQFF; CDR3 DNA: TGTGCCAGCAGTCCACACAGGGGCAATGAGCAGTTCTTC
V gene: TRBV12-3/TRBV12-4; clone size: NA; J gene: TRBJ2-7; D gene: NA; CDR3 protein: CASSPGAHEQYF; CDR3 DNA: TGTGCCAGCAGTCCAGGGGCCCACGAGCAGTACTTC
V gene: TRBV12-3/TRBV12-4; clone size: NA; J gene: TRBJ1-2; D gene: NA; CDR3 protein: CASRFEGGYTF; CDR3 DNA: TGTGCCAGCAGGTTTGAAGGGGGCTACACCTTC
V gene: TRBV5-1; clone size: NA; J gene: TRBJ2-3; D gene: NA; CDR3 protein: CASSPQKIAGAPSTDTQYF; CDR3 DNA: TGCGCCAGCAGCCCCCAAAAGATCGCGGGGGCTCCTAGCACAGATACGCAGTATTTT
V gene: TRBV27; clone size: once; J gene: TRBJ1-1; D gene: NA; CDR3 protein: CASSLEQGWTEAFF; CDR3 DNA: TGTGCCAGCAGCCTAGAACAGGGTTGGACTGAAGCTTTCTTT
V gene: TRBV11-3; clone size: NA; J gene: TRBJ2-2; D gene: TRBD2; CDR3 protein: CASSLRLAGGTGELFF; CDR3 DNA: TGTGCCAGCAGCCTCCGACTAGCGGGAGGCACCGGGGAGCTGTTTTTT
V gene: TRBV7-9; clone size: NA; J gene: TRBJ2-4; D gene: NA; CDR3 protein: CASSGVTKNIQYF; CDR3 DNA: TGTGCCAGCAGCGGGGTTACCAAAAACATTCAGTACTTC
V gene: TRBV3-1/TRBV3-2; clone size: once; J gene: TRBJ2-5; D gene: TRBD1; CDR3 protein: CASSQRGQGVQETQYF; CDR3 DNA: TGTGCCAGCAGCCAAAGAGGACAGGGGGTTCAAGAGACCCAGTACTTC
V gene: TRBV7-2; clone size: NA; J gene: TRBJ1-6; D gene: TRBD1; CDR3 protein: CASSLTGPSPLHF; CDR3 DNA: TGTGCCAGCAGCTTGACAGGGCCTTCACCCCTCCACTTT
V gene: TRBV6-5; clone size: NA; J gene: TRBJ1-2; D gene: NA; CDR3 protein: CASSYHRDNYYGYTF; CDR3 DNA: TGTGCCAGCAGTTACCACCGGGACAACTACTATGGCTACACCTTC
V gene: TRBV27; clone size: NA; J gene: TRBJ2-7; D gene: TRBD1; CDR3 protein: CASSLCQRNQDRGEDEQYF; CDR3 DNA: TGTGCCAGCAGTTTATGCCAAAGAAATCAGGACAGGGGGGAGGACGAGCAGTACTTC
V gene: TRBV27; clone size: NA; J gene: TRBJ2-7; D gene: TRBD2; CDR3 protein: CASSLYPPGGVGRNYEQYF; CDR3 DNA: TGTGCCAGCAGTTTATACCCCCCGGGAGGAGTTGGGCGAAACTACGAGCAGTACTTC
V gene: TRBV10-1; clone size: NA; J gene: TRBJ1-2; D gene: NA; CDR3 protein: CASSESQGYGHTF; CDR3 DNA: TGCGCCAGCAGTGAGTCACAGGGCTATGGCCACACCTTC
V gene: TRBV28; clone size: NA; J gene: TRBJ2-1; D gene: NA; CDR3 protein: CASSPYGDEQFF; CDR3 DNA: TGTGCCAGCAGCCCCTATGGGGATGAGCAGTTCTTC
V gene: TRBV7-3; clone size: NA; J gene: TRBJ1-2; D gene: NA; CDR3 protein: CASSLTTGGHGYTF; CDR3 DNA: TGTGCCAGCAGCTTAACGACGGGGGGCCATGGCTACACCTTC
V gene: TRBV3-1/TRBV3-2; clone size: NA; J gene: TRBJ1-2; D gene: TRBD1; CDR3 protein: CASSQNDQGAYGYTF; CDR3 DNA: TGTGCCAGCAGCCAAAATGACCAGGGGGCCTATGGCTACACCTTC
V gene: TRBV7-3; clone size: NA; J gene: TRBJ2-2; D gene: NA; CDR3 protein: CASSHRTEKAGELFF; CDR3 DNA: TGTGCCAGCAGCCACCGGACAGAAAAGGCCGGGGAGCTGTTTTTT
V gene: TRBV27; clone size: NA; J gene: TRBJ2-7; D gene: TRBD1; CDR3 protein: CASKRKGQGTYEQYF; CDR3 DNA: TGTGCCAGTAAACGAAAAGGACAGGGCACCTACGAGCAGTACTTC
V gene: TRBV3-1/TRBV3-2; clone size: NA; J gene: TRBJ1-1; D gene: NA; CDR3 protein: CASSQVEFSTEAFF; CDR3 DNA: TGTGCCAGCAGCCAAGTCGAGTTTAGCACTGAAGCTTTCTTT
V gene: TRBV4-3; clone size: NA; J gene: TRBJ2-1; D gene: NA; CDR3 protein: CASSHGRRDEQFF; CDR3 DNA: TGCGCCAGCAGCCACGGAAGGAGGGATGAGCAGTTCTTC
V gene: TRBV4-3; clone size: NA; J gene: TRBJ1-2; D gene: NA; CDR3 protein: CASSQDGGSYGYTF; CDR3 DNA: TGCGCCAGCAGCCAAGATGGGGGGAGCTATGGCTACACCTTC
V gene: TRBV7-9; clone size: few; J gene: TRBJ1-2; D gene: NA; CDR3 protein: CASSLDTESYGYTF; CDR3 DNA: TGTGCCAGCAGCTTAGATACAGAGAGCTATGGCTACACCTTC
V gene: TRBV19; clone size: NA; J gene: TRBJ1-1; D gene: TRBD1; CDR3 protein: CATKGQGNTEAFF; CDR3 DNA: TGTGCCACGAAGGGACAGGGGAACACTGAAGCTTTCTTT
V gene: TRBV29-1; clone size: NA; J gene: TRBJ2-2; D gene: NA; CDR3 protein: CSSSHQGAGELFF; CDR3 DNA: TGCAGCTCTTCTCACCAGGGCGCCGGGGAGCTGTTTTTT
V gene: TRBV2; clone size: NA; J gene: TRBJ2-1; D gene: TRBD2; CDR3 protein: CASSDPSGGAYNEQFF; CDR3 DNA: TGTGCCAGCAGTGACCCTAGCGGGGGGGCCTACAATGAGCAGTTCTTC
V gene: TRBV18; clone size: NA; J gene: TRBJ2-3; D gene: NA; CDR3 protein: CASSPPGRTDTQYF; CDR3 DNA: TGTGCCAGCTCACCACCGGGTAGGACAGATACGCAGTATTTT
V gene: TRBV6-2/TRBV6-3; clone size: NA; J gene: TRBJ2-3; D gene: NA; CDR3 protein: CASSNALSTDTQYF; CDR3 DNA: TGTGCCAGCAGCAATGCACTAAGCACAGATACGCAGTATTTT
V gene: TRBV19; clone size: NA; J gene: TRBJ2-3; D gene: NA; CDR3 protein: CASSIEGGLSLTDTQYF; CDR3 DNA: TGTGCCAGTAGTATAGAAGGTGGACTAAGCCTCACAGATACGCAGTATTTT
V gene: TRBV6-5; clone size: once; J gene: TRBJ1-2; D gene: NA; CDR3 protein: CASSYSPGSTYGYTF; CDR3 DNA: TGTGCCAGCAGTTACTCGCCGGGATCAACCTATGGCTACACCTTC
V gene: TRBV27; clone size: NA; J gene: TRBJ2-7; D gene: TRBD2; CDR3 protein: CASSHIGGYEQYF; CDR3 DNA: TGTGCCAGCAGTCATATCGGGGGGTACGAGCAGTACTTC
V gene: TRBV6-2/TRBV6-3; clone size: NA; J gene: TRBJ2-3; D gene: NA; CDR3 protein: CASSPVEVEKTDTQYF; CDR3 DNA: TGTGCCAGCAGTCCCGTGGAGGTAGAGAAAACAGATACGCAGTATTTT